A single sample gave rise to the 5 T cell receptor beta chains below, sequenced in a study of human T cells and chemical hapten exposure. The sample's time point: patch test 1, 2 weeks after DPC sensitization. Treatment of the sample: therapeutic diphenylcyclopropenone sensitization with weekly scalp DPC. TCRdb re-called the RACE reads with MiXCR, one entry per CDR3 protein. The data hold just over 80,000 distinct CDR3 sequences, with 9.5% to 12% observed a single time. Sequences were derived from whole blood, sampled in connection with sensitization to the hapten diphenylcyclopropenone (DPC). These receptors were taken from a woman aged 50 to 65 with alopecia areata. Some clones in this sample may be carry-over from other donors' samples.

V usage is TRBV4-3 and J usage is TRBJ1-6; no clear D. The germline V gene encodes CDR1 LGHNA and CDR2 YSLEER. The CDR3 loop spans 16 amino acids. Trimming pared 2 bases from V and 9 bases from J, leaving 17 bases between. The CDR3 coding sequence is TGCGCCAGCAGCCAACCAGGACTCCCTGCAGGTTCACCCCTCCACTTT. Translated: CASSQPGLPAGSPLHF.

In its sample, this clonotype was seen many times. The rearrangement links TRBV20-1 to TRBJ1-5, with D possibly matching TRBD1 (6 bases). Germline V gives CDR1 DFQATT, CDR2 SNEGSKA (reference sequence). Trimming shortened V by 5 bases and J by 2 bases, and 16 bases separated the two germline ends. This CDR3 region has 15 residues. The CDR3: CSAVIQGEGNQPQHF. CDR3 sequence (DNA): TGCAGTGCTGTTATACAGGGTGAGGGCAATCAGCCCCAGCATTTT.

The chain employs TRBV20-1 and TRBJ2-7; D is unclear. Germline CDR1 reads DFQATT; CDR2 reads SNEGSKA (reference sequence). V lost 2 bases, J lost 0 bases, and 17 bases lay in between. The CDR3 is made up of 16 amino acids. CDR3 residues: CSARSSRRASSYEQYF. CDR3 DNA sequence: TGCAGTGCTAGATCCTCACGGCGCGCTAGCTCCTACGAGCAGTACTTC.

Many counts were recorded for this clonotype. The chain has TRBV7-3 and TRBJ2-1; weak D call: TRBD1 (6 bases). Germline V gene lookup returns CDR1 SGHTA and CDR2 FQGTGA. V dropped 4 bases and J dropped 5 bases, with 9 bases sitting between them. The CDR3 sequence is 13 residues long. The CDR3 DNA follows: TGTGCCAGCAGCTGGGGGCCAGACAATGAGCAGTTCTTC. It specifies CASSWGPDNEQFF. Together with reference TRBV7-3 and TRBJ2-1, the CDR3 gives the full variable domain: GAGVSQTPSNKVTEKGKYVELRCDPISGHTALYWYRQSLGQGPEFLIYFQGTGAADDSGLPNDRFFAVRPEGSVSTLKIQRTERGDSAVYLCASSWGPDNEQFFGPGTRLTVL.

This clonotype occurred many times. The J gene is TRBJ2-1, the V gene TRBV3-1; tentative D call: TRBD1 (5 bases). The CDR3 length is 15 residues. Looked up from germline, CDR1 is LGHDT and CDR2 is YNNKEL (reference sequence). Trimming took off 4 bases at V and 9 bases at J, with 19 bases between the two ends. The CDR3 DNA reads TGTGCCAGCAGCCCGGAGCAATCCAGGGCCTCTGAGCAGTTCTTC. It is translated as CASSPEQSRASEQFF.